This paragraph covers one TCR beta chain sequence. No antigen is known for it. All participating donors were Caucasian adults from Nashville, Tennessee. Subsets obtained from CD4+ cells comprised CD45RA+ naive and CD45RA-negative memory cells. TCRdb's table, derived via immunoSEQ multiplex PCR, lists solely in-frame clones and lacks some. The table includes millions of clones, roughly 96% detected once. The data derive from a study of shared clonotypes between healthy human individuals. Broader study findings: Shared across a few donors were 4% to 5% of the naive CD4 clonotypes.

The germline gives CDR1 MDHEN, CDR2 SYDVKM. This CDR3 contains 16 residues. Trimming stripped 1 base from V and 0 bases from J, with 9 bases between. The receptor was derived from a man between 18 and 35 years old in good health. The genes are TRBV28 and TRBJ2-2; TRBD2 is a possible D gene (6 bases). The sample comprised naive CD4+ T cells sorted from blood. Documented subset: CD45RA+ positively selected. The CDR3 bases are TGTGCCAGCAGTTTATTCGGCGGGGCGAACACCGGGGAGCTGTTTTTT. It translates to CASSLFGGANTGELFF.